What follows is one TCR beta chain and its context. Its antigen is as yet unknown. Germline-derived CDR1 and CDR2 are MDHEN and SYDVKM. V was shortened by 5 bases and J by 0 bases, with 13 bases between the two germline ends. This CDR3 contains 15 residues. These data are taken from a study of early T cells in non-severe SARS-CoV-2 infection. Overall study context: Sequenced bulk RNA came from whole blood that was unsorted, and chains were unpaired. Regarding the study as a whole: Matching results from VDJdb favored anti-spike CD8 responses, leaving private and CD4 specificities undetected.

Individually, cDNA molecules had unique molecular identifiers attached to them. TCRdb recomputed calls from the 5' RACE reads with MiXCR, one row per CDR3 protein. The sample includes tens of thousands of distinct CDR3 sequences, approximately 14% of them seen just once. Specimen: whole blood, collected at baseline. This sequence originates from an adult who was a healthcare worker with PCR-confirmed SARS-CoV-2 infection or an uninfected control (not recorded which). The rearrangement links TRBV28 to TRBJ1-1; weak D call: TRBD1 (5 bases). CDR3 protein: CASSGGGGMNTEAFF. Written as DNA, the CDR3 is TGTGCCAGCAGTGGCGGCGGGGGAATGAACACTGAAGCTTTCTTT.